Given below is one TCR beta chain in context. The antigen is unknown. The CDR3 spans 20 residues. V was clipped by 5 bases and J by 0 bases, with 28 bases between them. TCRdb re-derived calls from the 5' RACE reads in MiXCR, one entry per CDR3 protein. The data hold approximately 300,000 distinct CDR3 sequences, with 8.7% observed a single time. The entry originates in a study of T cells after yellow fever vaccination. Whole-study results and caveats: Post-booster samples contained most primary-vaccination clones (approximately 96% CD4, roughly 88% CD8).

The chain recombines TRBV12-3 or TRBV12-4 with TRBJ1-2; possible D gene TRBD1, 5 bases. The receptor's source is a man aged 18 to 30 who received the YFV17D yellow fever vaccine. Sequencing was performed on PBMCs, taken on the day of the first yellow fever vaccination. The CDR3 DNA reads TGTGCCAGCAGTCCCATCAGGAGAGGGCTTCGAAGGGGTACTAACTATGGCTACACCTTC. This sequence encodes CASSPIRRGLRRGTNYGYTF.